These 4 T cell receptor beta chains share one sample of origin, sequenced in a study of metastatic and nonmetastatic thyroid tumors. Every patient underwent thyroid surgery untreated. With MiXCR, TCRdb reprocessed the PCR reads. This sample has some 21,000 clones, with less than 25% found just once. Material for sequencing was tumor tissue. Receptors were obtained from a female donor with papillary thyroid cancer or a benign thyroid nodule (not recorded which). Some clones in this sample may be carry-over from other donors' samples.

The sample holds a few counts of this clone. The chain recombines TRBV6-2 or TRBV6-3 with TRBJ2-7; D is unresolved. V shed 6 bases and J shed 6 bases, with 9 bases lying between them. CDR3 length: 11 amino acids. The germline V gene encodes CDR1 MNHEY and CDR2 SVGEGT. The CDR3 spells CASSFTGEQYF. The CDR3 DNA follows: TGTGCCAGCAGCTTCACGGGCGAGCAGTACTTC.

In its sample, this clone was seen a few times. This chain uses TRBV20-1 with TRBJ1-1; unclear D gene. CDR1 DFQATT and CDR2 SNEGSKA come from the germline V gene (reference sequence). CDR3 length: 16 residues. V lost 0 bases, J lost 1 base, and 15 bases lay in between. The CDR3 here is CSARDSERGPNTEAFF. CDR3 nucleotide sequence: TGCAGTGCTAGAGATAGTGAGAGAGGGCCGAACACTGAAGCTTTCTTT.

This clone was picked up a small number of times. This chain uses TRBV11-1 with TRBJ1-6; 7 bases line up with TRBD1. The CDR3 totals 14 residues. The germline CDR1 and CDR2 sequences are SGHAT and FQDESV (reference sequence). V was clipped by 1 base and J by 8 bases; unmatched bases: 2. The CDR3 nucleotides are TGTGCCAGCAGCTTAGGGGACAGCGATTCACCCCTCCACTTT. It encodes CASSLGDSDSPLHF. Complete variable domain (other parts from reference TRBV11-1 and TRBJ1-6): EAEVAQSPRYKITEKSQAVAFWCDPISGHATLYWYRQILGQGPELLVQFQDESVVDDSQLPKDRFSAERLKGVDSTLKIQPAELGDSAMYLCASSLGDSDSPLHFGNGTRLTVT.

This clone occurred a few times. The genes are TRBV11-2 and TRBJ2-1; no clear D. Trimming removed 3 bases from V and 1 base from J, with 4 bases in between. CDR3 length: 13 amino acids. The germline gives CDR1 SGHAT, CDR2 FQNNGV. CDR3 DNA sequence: TGTGCCAGCAGCTTTTATTCCTACAATGAGCAGTTCTTC. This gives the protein CASSFYSYNEQFF.